These T cell receptor beta chains were read from a single sample in a study of T-cell reconstitution after alpha-beta-depleted transplantation in children. TCRdb re-analysed the PCR reads in MiXCR, keeping a single row per CDR3 protein. The sample has some 550,000 distinct CDR3 sequences, about 17% seen once. The material sequenced was PBMCs from the stem cell graft donor, taken from the stem cell graft. Every receptor here comes from a human donor who donated a stem cell graft to a child with acute lymphoblastic leukemia. CDR3s include the opening cysteine and the closing phenylalanine or tryptophan. D genes are given only for firm matches. Size tells how often a clone was seen (once, few, many) or the class of an expanded clone, and some rows leave it out.

clone_size	v_call	j_call	d_call	cdr3_length	cdr3_nt	cdr3_aa
NA	TRBV7-9	TRBJ1-3	NA	15	TGTGCCAGCAGCTTCACAAGGAGTATGCGGCACACCATATATTTT	CASSFTRSMRHTIYF
few	TRBV5-1	TRBJ1-3	NA	15	TGCGCCAGCAGCTTAATCGGAGAGTCTGGAAACACCATATATTTT	CASSLIGESGNTIYF
few	TRBV5-1	TRBJ1-1	NA	15	TGCGCCAGCAGCTTGGATCTCGGGCGGAGGACTGAAGCTTTCTTT	CASSLDLGRRTEAFF
many	TRBV5-1	TRBJ1-1	NA	16	TGCGCCAGCAGCTGGACCCGGGACCGTCCTCTAGTCGGGGCTTTCTTT	CASSWTRDRPLVGAFF
NA	TRBV5-1	TRBJ1-1	NA	13	TGCGCCAGCAGTTTCCCGCCCGGGACTGACGCTTACTTT	CASSFPPGTDAYF
many	TRBV7-8	TRBJ2-7	NA	15	TGTGCCAGCAGCTTTGACCGGGCCAGCACCTACGAGCAGTACTTC	CASSFDRASTYEQYF
once	TRBV6-2/TRBV6-3	TRBJ2-5	NA	14	TGTGCCAGCAGTTACGACGGGCCAAAAGAGACCCAGTACTTC	CASSYDGPKETQYF
NA	TRBV12-3/TRBV12-4	TRBJ1-2	NA	13	TGTGCCAGCAGCACCGACAGGAACTATGGCTACACCTTC	CASSTDRNYGYTF
NA	TRBV4-1	TRBJ2-1	NA	16	TGCGCCAGCAGCCAAGATCTGGGACTGGGGCGCAATGAGCAGTTCTTC	CASSQDLGLGRNEQFF
few	TRBV29-1	TRBJ1-2	TRBD1	17	TGCAGCGTTGGGGTATCATCTGGACAGGCGAGTAACTATGGCTACACCTTC	CSVGVSSGQASNYGYTF
NA	TRBV14	TRBJ2-2	NA	18	TGTGCCAGCAGCCCGGTTGTGGGGGCCTCCATTGTTAGAGGGGAGCTGTTTTTT	CASSPVVGASIVRGELFF
few	TRBV12-3/TRBV12-4	TRBJ1-6	TRBD1	14	TGTGCCACCAGGGACAGGGGGAAATATTCACCCCTCCACTTT	CATRDRGKYSPLHF
few	TRBV7-9	TRBJ2-1	TRBD2	15	TGTGCCAGCACCCCCCTAGCGGGAGGAAAGAATGAGCAGTTCTTC	CASTPLAGGKNEQFF
NA	TRBV28	TRBJ1-1	NA	13	TGTGCCAGCAGTTCAGGGTGGAAAGCTGAAGCTTTCTTT	CASSSGWKAEAFF
NA	TRBV5-1	TRBJ2-7	NA	13	TGCGCCAGCAGCCCCTACCTCAGCTACGAGCAGTACTTC	CASSPYLSYEQYF
many	TRBV29-1	TRBJ2-7	NA	13	TGCAGCGTTGGGGGGAGTGTGAGCAACGAGCAGTACTTC	CSVGGSVSNEQYF
NA	TRBV6-1	TRBJ1-1	TRBD1	16	TGTGCCAGCAGGCAGGAATCGACAGGGAAGAGGACTGAAGCTTTCTTT	CASRQESTGKRTEAFF
NA	TRBV9	TRBJ1-5	NA	15	TGTGCCAGCAGCGTAGTCCCCGACAGCAATCAGCCCCAGCATTTT	CASSVVPDSNQPQHF
few	TRBV6-2/TRBV6-3	TRBJ2-1	TRBD2	15	TGTGCCAGCAGTTACTCCCATAGCGGGAGAGGTGAGCAGTTCTTC	CASSYSHSGRGEQFF
many	TRBV7-3	TRBJ2-1	NA	16	TGTGCCAGCAGCTTAACGTTGACGGGAACCTACAATGAGCAGTTCTTC	CASSLTLTGTYNEQFF
few	TRBV7-9	TRBJ2-2	NA	17	TGTGCCAGCAGCCCCCCGAGTCAGGGGTCCTACACCGGGGAGCTGTTTTTT	CASSPPSQGSYTGELFF
few	TRBV11-2	TRBJ1-2	TRBD1	16	TGTGCCAGCAGCTTAGGGGGGACAGGCCTTAACTATGGCTACACCTTC	CASSLGGTGLNYGYTF
NA	TRBV9	TRBJ2-7	TRBD2	15	TGTGCCAGCAGCGCTAGCGGGAGCGACTCCTACGAGCAGTACTTC	CASSASGSDSYEQYF
NA	TRBV29-1	TRBJ2-1	TRBD2	15	TGCAGCGTTCTCGGGGCTAGCGGGAGTCATGATGAGCAGTTCTTC	CSVLGASGSHDEQFF
NA	TRBV6-5	TRBJ1-1	NA	16	TGTGCCAGCAGTTACAGTCCCCCCTTGCCGAACACTGAAGCTTTCTTT	CASSYSPPLPNTEAFF
few	TRBV9	TRBJ2-3	NA	13	TGTGCCAGCAGCACAGCAGGCACAGATACGCAGTATTTT	CASSTAGTDTQYF
NA	TRBV27	TRBJ1-1	NA	13	TGTGCCAGCAGGCTGGGCGTGAACACTGAAGCTTTCTTT	CASRLGVNTEAFF
many	TRBV7-9	TRBJ1-5	NA	14	TGTGCCAGCAGCCCCGAGGGGTGGATTCAGCCCCAGCATTTT	CASSPEGWIQPQHF
few	TRBV27	TRBJ1-1	NA	15	TGTGCCAGCAGTCCTTACAGGCCCCGGGGGACTGAAGCTTTCTTT	CASSPYRPRGTEAFF
few	TRBV18	TRBJ2-7	TRBD2	15	TGTGCCAGCTCTCTCACTAGCGGGAGGGAGGACGAGCAGTACTTC	CASSLTSGREDEQYF
NA	TRBV20-1	TRBJ2-7	TRBD2	15	TGCAGTGCTAGAAAGGAGGGGACTAGCGGCTACGAGCAGTACTTC	CSARKEGTSGYEQYF
few	TRBV5-1	TRBJ2-6	NA	16	TGCGCCAGCTCTCGGGAAACATTTTCTGGGGCCAACGTCCTGACTTTC	CASSRETFSGANVLTF
few	TRBV7-9	TRBJ2-5	NA	15	TGTGCCAGCAGCACAGAACTAGCTATCCAAGAGACCCAGTACTTC	CASSTELAIQETQYF
few	TRBV29-1	TRBJ1-1	NA	13	TGCAGCGTGGGGGCGGGGGTAAACACTGAAGCTTTCTTT	CSVGAGVNTEAFF
NA	TRBV7-7	TRBJ2-2	NA	15	TGTGCCAGCAGCTTCCGTCTGGGGATCCCCGGGGAGCTGTTTTTT	CASSFRLGIPGELFF
few	TRBV29-1	TRBJ2-7	TRBD1	13	TGCAGCGTGCAGACAGGGGAAAGGTACGAGCAGTACTTC	CSVQTGERYEQYF
NA	TRBV20-1	TRBJ1-1	NA	13	TGCAGTGCTAGAGATCTTCTGAGGGCTGAAGCTTTCTTT	CSARDLLRAEAFF
once	TRBV5-5	TRBJ2-6	NA	18	TGTGCCAGCAGCTTGGTCCCAGGGGCGGCGGCTGGGGCCAACGTCCTGACTTTC	CASSLVPGAAAGANVLTF
few	TRBV27	TRBJ2-7	NA	15	TGTGCCAGCAGTTCCCAACAGAAATTACCCTACGAGCAGTACTTC	CASSSQQKLPYEQYF
few	TRBV5-1	TRBJ2-7	NA	16	TGCGCCAGCAGAACGGGAGCGGGTTTAAGCTCCTACGAGCAGTACTTC	CASRTGAGLSSYEQYF
few	TRBV15	TRBJ2-2	NA	16	TGTGCCACCAGCAGAGAGGCAGCCTTGAACACCGGGGAGCTGTTTTTT	CATSREAALNTGELFF
NA	TRBV7-9	TRBJ2-5	NA	14	TGTGCCAGCAGCGCGCTCATAGGGGGGGAGACCCAGTACTTC	CASSALIGGETQYF
few	TRBV5-1	TRBJ2-3	TRBD1	16	TGCGCCAGCAGCTTGGACCGGACAGGGAGCACAGATACGCAGTATTTT	CASSLDRTGSTDTQYF
few	TRBV11-2	TRBJ1-2	TRBD1	17	TGTGCCAGCAGCCCAATAGGCCGTAGGGACAGGGCCTATGGCTACACCTTC	CASSPIGRRDRAYGYTF
NA	TRBV11-2	TRBJ2-7	NA	14	TGTGCCAGCAGCCAATTGGGGAGCTCCTACGAGCAGTACTTC	CASSQLGSSYEQYF
NA	TRBV6-5	TRBJ2-7	TRBD2	16	TGTGCCAGCAGTTCCCTGACTAGCGGGCTCTCCTACGAGCAGTACTTC	CASSSLTSGLSYEQYF